A selection of T cell receptor beta chains follows, all from one sample in a study of tumor and adjacent non-tumor tissue in lung cancer. TCRdb re-analysed the multiplex PCR reads in MiXCR, keeping a single row per CDR3 protein. The sample holds approximately 65,000 distinct CDR3 sequences; around 60% are singletons and the top ten take roughly a fifth. Sequencing was performed on lung tumor tissue. Receptor source: a man aged 45-60 years with non-small cell lung cancer. CDR3s include the opening cysteine and the closing phenylalanine or tryptophan. Each record gives: CDR3 DNA, CDR3 protein, J gene, clone size, D gene, V gene. D genes are given only for firm matches. Size is omitted from some rows. Given values are once, few, many or a class for expanded clones.

DNA: TGTGCCAGCAGCCTAGATCCGATCACTGAAGCTTTCTTT
CDR3: CASSLDPITEAFF
J: TRBJ1-1
size: .
D: .
V: TRBV11-2

DNA: TGCGCCAGCGGCCCTATACTTAGGACAGGGGGCACTATGAGCACAAATACGCAGTATTTT
CDR3: CASGPILRTGGTMSTNTQYF
J: TRBJ2-3
size: .
D: TRBD1
V: TRBV4-1

DNA: TGTGCCAGCAGTTATTCACAGGGCCCCGGGGATTCACCCCTCCACTTT
CDR3: CASSYSQGPGDSPLHF
J: TRBJ1-6
size: few
D: .
V: TRBV28

DNA: TGTGCCAGCAGCGCGCAACTACTAGCGGGAGTTCATTCCGGGAAGCTGTTTTTT
CDR3: CASSAQLLAGVHSGKLFF
J: TRBJ2-2
size: .
D: TRBD2
V: TRBV7-9

DNA: TGTGCCAGTAGGGCAAGCGGCGGAGGCGGGAGGGCAGATAGGCAGTATTTT
CDR3: CASRASGGGGRADRQYF
J: TRBJ2-3
size: .
D: TRBD2
V: TRBV28

DNA: TGTGCCAGCCCACCGAGACAGGGAGGTTTGCCGCAGCCCAAGCATTTT
CDR3: CASPPRQGGLPQPKHF
J: TRBJ1-5
size: .
D: TRBD1
V: TRBV28

DNA: TGTGCCAGCAGTTTGGTTCGACCAACGAGCAATCAGCCCCAGCATTTT
CDR3: CASSLVRPTSNQPQHF
J: TRBJ1-5
size: .
D: .
V: TRBV6-6

DNA: TGTCCCAGCAGCCTTTGGGGCGAGAACAATGAGCAGTTCTTC
CDR3: CPSSLWGENNEQFF
J: TRBJ2-1
size: .
D: .
V: TRBV7-9

DNA: TGTGGCAGCAGCATACCCGGGACTAGCGGCTACGAGCAGTACTTC
CDR3: CGSSIPGTSGYEQYF
J: TRBJ2-7
size: once
D: TRBD2
V: TRBV5-4

DNA: TGCAGCGCTCGATTAGCCGGGACAGTGTCAGGCGAGCAGTCCTTC
CDR3: CSARLAGTVSGEQSF
J: TRBJ2-1
size: .
D: TRBD1
V: TRBV29-1

DNA: TGCGCCAGCAGCCAACAAGGGACAAGGGGCGCAGATACGCAGTATTTT
CDR3: CASSQQGTRGADTQYF
J: TRBJ2-3
size: .
D: .
V: TRBV4-1

DNA: TGCGCCAGCAGCCAAGATCGCGCACGTATCAACACTGAAGCTCTCTTT
CDR3: CASSQDRARINTEALF
J: TRBJ1-1
size: .
D: .
V: TRBV4-1

DNA: TGTGCCAGCAGTTACGCCGATTTGGACTTGAACACTGAAGCTTTCTTT
CDR3: CASSYADLDLNTEAFF
J: TRBJ1-1
size: .
D: .
V: TRBV6-5

DNA: TGTGCCACCAGTGATGGAGCGGGAGGGAACTACAATGAGCAGTTCTTC
CDR3: CATSDGAGGNYNEQFF
J: TRBJ2-1
size: .
D: TRBD2
V: TRBV24-1

DNA: TGTGCCACCAGCAGGGGGTACGCGGGCTCCTACGAGCAGTACTTC
CDR3: CATSRGYAGSYEQYF
J: TRBJ2-7
size: .
D: .
V: TRBV15

DNA: TGCAGTGCTAGAGATAACACCTTAAGGGACTATGGCTACACCTTC
CDR3: CSARDNTLRDYGYTF
J: TRBJ1-2
size: few
D: .
V: TRBV20-1

DNA: TGTGCCAACAGTTACTCGACGTCCGCTAGCGGGGGGGGGGATACCCAGTATTTT
CDR3: CANSYSTSASGGGDTQYF
J: TRBJ2-3
size: .
D: TRBD2
V: TRBV6-6

DNA: TGTTCCGGCAGCTTAGTTAGGGGGCGGGGAGAGACCCAGTACTTC
CDR3: CSGSLVRGRGETQYF
J: TRBJ2-5
size: .
D: .
V: TRBV11-2

DNA: TGTGTCAGCAGCCAAGCTTGGACGGACTCATACGAGCAGTACTTC
CDR3: CVSSQAWTDSYEQYF
J: TRBJ2-7
size: .
D: .
V: TRBV4-2

DNA: TGCGCCAGCCGCTACGGACAGGGCCATGAGCACTTCTTC
CDR3: CASRYGQGHEHFF
J: TRBJ2-1
size: .
D: TRBD1
V: TRBV5-1

DNA: TGTGCCAGCAACTATGGAACTAGCAGGCAGGAGACCCAGTACTTC
CDR3: CASNYGTSRQETQYF
J: TRBJ2-5
size: few
D: .
V: TRBV11-2

DNA: TGCAGCGTGGCGACAGGGGGCTATTCGAACACCGGGGAGCTGTTTTTT
CDR3: CSVATGGYSNTGELFF
J: TRBJ2-2
size: many
D: TRBD1
V: TRBV29-1

DNA: TGTGCCAGTACGACGGGGACTAATTCACCCCTCCACTTT
CDR3: CASTTGTNSPLHF
J: TRBJ1-6
size: few
D: .
V: TRBV18

DNA: TGTGCCAGCAGATTGTTCGCACAGAATAATTCACCCCTCCACTTT
CDR3: CASRLFAQNNSPLHF
J: TRBJ1-6
size: many
D: .
V: TRBV5-4

DNA: TGCGCCAGCACCCGGTGGCCTAGCGGGAGGAAAGACGCCGGGGAGCTGTCTTTT
CDR3: CASTRWPSGRKDAGELSF
J: TRBJ2-2
size: .
D: TRBD2
V: TRBV5-1

DNA: TGCAGTGTGGGTAGCGGGGGGAACGAGCAGTACTTC
CDR3: CSVGSGGNEQYF
J: TRBJ2-7
size: .
D: TRBD2
V: TRBV20-1

DNA: TGTGCCAGCAGTTCCAGCCTCGGGGGGCATGAGCAGTTCTTC
CDR3: CASSSSLGGHEQFF
J: TRBJ2-1
size: many
D: .
V: TRBV12-3/TRBV12-4

DNA: TGCAACACGCGGGGGACTAGCGGGATTCAGACCCAGTACTTC
CDR3: CNTRGTSGIQTQYF
J: TRBJ2-5
size: .
D: TRBD2
V: TRBV29-1

DNA: TGTGCCAGCAGCCTTCTAGGACAGGGCTGTACAGATACGCAGTATTTT
CDR3: CASSLLGQGCTDTQYF
J: TRBJ2-3
size: once
D: TRBD1
V: TRBV11-2

DNA: TGTGCCAGCAGCTCTAGCCAGAGGGGCAGTAATCAGCCCCAGCATTTT
CDR3: CASSSSQRGSNQPQHF
J: TRBJ1-5
size: .
D: .
V: TRBV7-8

DNA: TGCAGTACTAGAGATTCGGACATTAATTCACCCCTCCACTTT
CDR3: CSTRDSDINSPLHF
J: TRBJ1-6
size: .
D: .
V: TRBV20-1

DNA: TGTGCCAGCAGCTTGGTAGGAGGGCGCTCCGGGGCCAACGTCCTGACTTTC
CDR3: CASSLVGGRSGANVLTF
J: TRBJ2-6
size: .
D: .
V: TRBV5-4

DNA: TGTGCGGCCCGGGGACAGCCGAATGAAAAACTGTTTTTT
CDR3: CAARGQPNEKLFF
J: TRBJ1-4
size: .
D: TRBD1
V: TRBV2